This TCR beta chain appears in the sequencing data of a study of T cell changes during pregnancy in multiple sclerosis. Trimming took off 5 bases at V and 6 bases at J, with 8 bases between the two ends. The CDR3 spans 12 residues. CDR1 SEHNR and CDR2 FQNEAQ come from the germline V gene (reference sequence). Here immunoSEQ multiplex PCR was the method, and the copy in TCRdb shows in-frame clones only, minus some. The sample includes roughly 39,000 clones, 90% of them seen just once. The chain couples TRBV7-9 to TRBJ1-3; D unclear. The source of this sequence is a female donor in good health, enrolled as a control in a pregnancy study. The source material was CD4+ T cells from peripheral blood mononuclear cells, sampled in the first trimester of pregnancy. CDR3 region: CASSHSENTIYF. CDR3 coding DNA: TGTGCCAGCAGCCATTCAGAAAACACCATATATTTT.